Listed below are T cell receptor beta chains from one sample, sequenced in a study of cytomegalovirus exposure and HLA in healthy donors. Measured with immunoSEQ multiplex PCR; TCRdb has only the in-frame clones, and not every one. The repertoire holds about 80,000 clones, with about 80% as singletons. The material sequenced was PBMCs. These TCRs come from a man aged 30-40 years in good health and CMV-seronegative. CDR3s include the opening cysteine and the closing phenylalanine or tryptophan. D genes are given only for firm matches. A clone size is listed for some rows: how often the clone was seen (once, few, many), or a class if it is expanded.

V gene	D gene	clone size	J gene	CDR3 DNA	CDR3 protein
TRBV9	TRBD2	NA	TRBJ2-1	TGTGCCAGCAGCGTAGAGTGGGGGGGTTCCACATACAATGAGCAGTTCTTC	CASSVEWGGSTYNEQFF
TRBV7-6	NA	NA	TRBJ2-7	TGTGCCAGCAGCTTAGAGAGGACTACCGAGCAGTACTTC	CASSLERTTEQYF
TRBV18	TRBD1	NA	TRBJ1-5	TGTGCCAGCTCACCTCGCCGGGACAGTAATCAGCCCCAGCATTTT	CASSPRRDSNQPQHF
TRBV7-9	NA	NA	TRBJ1-4	TGTGCCAGCAGCAATCCGACAGGTTCAAATGAAAAACTGTTTTTT	CASSNPTGSNEKLFF
TRBV4-1	NA	NA	TRBJ2-1	TGCGCCAGCAGCCAAGGAGGGATGAGGAATGAGCAGTTCTTC	CASSQGGMRNEQFF
TRBV4-2	TRBD1	once	TRBJ2-4	TGTGCCAGCAGCCATGACAGGGGGGGAAACAAAAACATTCAGTACTTC	CASSHDRGGNKNIQYF
TRBV30	NA	NA	TRBJ1-5	TGTGCCTGGAGCCAAGGGGCGAGCAATCAGCCCCAGCATTTT	CAWSQGASNQPQHF
TRBV7-2	TRBD1	NA	TRBJ1-1	TGTTCCAGCAGCCCTACAGGGGTTCCGGGCACTGAAGCTTTCTTT	CSSSPTGVPGTEAFF
TRBV19	TRBD1	NA	TRBJ1-5	TGTGCCAGTAGTCCTGGGGACAGGGGGTACAATCAGCCCCAGCATTTT	CASSPGDRGYNQPQHF
TRBV6-1	TRBD2	NA	TRBJ2-7	TGTGCCAGCAGTCCTAGCGGGGTCTACGAGCAGTACTTC	CASSPSGVYEQYF
TRBV19	NA	once	TRBJ2-1	TGTGCCAGTAGTATGGCCAATCACAATGAGCAGTTCTTC	CASSMANHNEQFF
TRBV7-2	TRBD1	once	TRBJ1-1	TGTGCCAGCAGCTCACCGACAGGGAGTCCTGAAGCTTTCTTT	CASSSPTGSPEAFF
TRBV6-5	TRBD1	few	TRBJ1-6	TGTGCCAGCACCTTGACAGGGGGTAATTCACCCCTCCACTTT	CASTLTGGNSPLHF
TRBV6-4	NA	NA	TRBJ1-2	TGTGCCAGCAGTGACTCGGTCCAGTCTGGCTACACCTTC	CASSDSVQSGYTF
TRBV27	NA	few	TRBJ2-2	TGTGCCAGCAGTCACCCTTCTGGGGTAGGGGCCGGGGAGCTGTTTTTT	CASSHPSGVGAGELFF
TRBV5-4	TRBD2	NA	TRBJ2-3	TGTGCCAGCAGCGGCACACTAGCGGGGAGCACAGATACGCAGTATTTT	CASSGTLAGSTDTQYF
TRBV7-8	NA	NA	TRBJ1-6	TGTGCCAGCAGCTTAGGATCCCAATGGCATTCACCCCTCCACTTT	CASSLGSQWHSPLHF
TRBV5-4	NA	NA	TRBJ2-1	TGTGCCCCAGGAGGGAACACCGCTATGAATGAGCAGTTCTTC	CAPGGNTAMNEQFF
TRBV10-3	TRBD1	few	TRBJ1-1	TGTGCCATCAGGGGGACAGCGGCTAACACTGAAGCTTTCTTT	CAIRGTAANTEAFF
TRBV27	NA	few	TRBJ1-2	TGTGCCAGCAATCCACAGGGAAGAGTGGCCTATGGCTACACCTTC	CASNPQGRVAYGYTF
TRBV2	NA	NA	TRBJ1-5	TGTGCCAGCATGTACAGCCGGGGGGAACAGCCCCAGCATTTT	CASMYSRGEQPQHF
TRBV21-1	NA	NA	TRBJ2-1	TGTGCCAGCAGCAAAGCCCACCGGGACAGGGGCCCCTTCAAGCGGGGGAGCTCCTACAATGAGCAGTTCTTC	CASSKAHRDRGPFKRGSSYNEQFF
TRBV4-3	NA	NA	TRBJ2-7	TGCGCCAGCAGCCAAGTAGGCGGCTACGAGCAGTACTTC	CASSQVGGYEQYF
TRBV18	TRBD2	NA	TRBJ2-7	TGTGCCAGCACTCGGACTAGCGGGGGGCCTCTCTACGAGCAGTACTTC	CASTRTSGGPLYEQYF
TRBV5-4	NA	NA	TRBJ2-5	TGTGCCAGCAGTCAGGGAAAAGAGACCCAGTACTTC	CASSQGKETQYF
TRBV30	NA	NA	TRBJ1-2	TGTGCCTGGAGGGGGGCCGGACTGGGGCTTACCTATGGCTACCCCTTC	CAWRGAGLGLTYGYPF
TRBV9	NA	few	TRBJ2-1	TGTGCCAGCAGCGATGGCACCGATGAGCAGTTCTTC	CASSDGTDEQFF
TRBV19	NA	once	TRBJ2-3	TGTGCCAGTAGTACTGGGCGGGCGGATACGCAGTATTTT	CASSTGRADTQYF
TRBV10-1	TRBD2	NA	TRBJ2-1	TGCGCCAGCAGTAACTCCCGACTAGCGGGGGGAAATGAGCAGTTCTTC	CASSNSRLAGGNEQFF
TRBV5-1	NA	once	TRBJ2-2	TGCGCCAGCAGGGAGGCAGTGAACACCGGGGAGCTGTTTTTT	CASREAVNTGELFF
TRBV18	NA	NA	TRBJ1-1	TGTGCCAGCTCACCATTACAGGGATTCACTGAAGCTTTCTTT	CASSPLQGFTEAFF
TRBV27	NA	NA	TRBJ2-2	TGTGCCAGCAGTGGTGGGACGGGACAAACGAACACCGGGGAGCTGTTTTTT	CASSGGTGQTNTGELFF
TRBV4-3	NA	NA	TRBJ2-5	TGCGCCAGCAGCCAAAATAGTCTAGGGGGAGAGACCCAGTACTTC	CASSQNSLGGETQYF
TRBV7-2	TRBD2	NA	TRBJ2-3	TGTGCCAGCAGCTTTGGGGACTATCCTCTGGCTACGCAGTATTTT	CASSFGDYPLATQYF
TRBV7-7	TRBD1	NA	TRBJ2-5	TGTGCTAGCAGCTTAACAGGGGGCGTTACGGAGACCCAGTACTTC	CASSLTGGVTETQYF